The sequence of this T cell receptor beta chain was determined in a study of molecular identifiers for immune sequencing clone quantification. About the research overall: In replicates, the authors split RNA from around 20,000 or 100,000 naive CD8 cells five ways and sequenced four.

The CDR3 length is 15 residues. Germline CDR1 reads LGHNA; CDR2 reads YSLEER. Trimming took 5 bases from V and 5 from J, leaving 18 bases between them. Bulk TCR libraries were made with methods that had been previously described and with listed TCR primers. Each CDR3 protein is one row after TCRdb ran MiXCR on the PCR reads. The sample includes 490,000 or so distinct CDR3 sequences, over 20% of them seen just once. In its sample, this clonotype was seen a few times. Libraries of naive CD8 T cells were made from roughly 18,000 to 920,000 sorted cells. They used 10%, 30% or 50% RNA. The V gene is TRBV4-3, the J gene TRBJ2-5; D is unresolved. Sequencing input: naive CD8+ T cells from blood, with Jurkat cell RNA spiked in. Subset noted: FACS-sorted CD8+CD4-CCR7+CD45RA+ naive T cells. This receptor was taken from a human donor in good health. Some libraries in this study had Jurkat cell RNA spiked in. The CDR3 sequence: CASSALQTGRETQYF. The CDR3 nucleotides read TGCGCCAGCAGCGCTCTTCAGACCGGGCGGGAGACCCAGTACTTC.